Listed here are 26 T cell receptor beta chains from one sample, sequenced in a study of shared clonotypes between healthy human individuals. Measured with immunoSEQ multiplex PCR; TCRdb has only the in-frame clones, and not every one. The data hold about 1,500,000 clones, with over 95% observed a single time. Sample: naive CD4+ T cells sorted from blood. The sample's subset: CD45RA+ positively selected. The origin of the receptors is a man between 25 and 39 years old in good health.

The chain carries TRBV28 and TRBJ2-7; 7 nucleotides align to TRBD1. The CDR3 contains 13 residues. V lost 6 bases, J lost 2 bases, and 4 bases stayed unmatched. CDR1 and CDR2 (germline): MDHEN, SYDVKM. The CDR3 region is CASRRTGTYEQYF. CDR3 sequence (DNA): TGTGCCAGCAGGCGGACAGGCACCTACGAGCAGTACTTC.

This clone was recorded once. The genes are TRBV7-9 and TRBJ2-7, with a possible D match to TRBD2 (7 bases). The CDR3 spans 16 residues. Trimming pared 6 bases from V and 3 bases from J, leaving 21 bases between. Per germline, CDR1 SEHNR and CDR2 FQNEAQ (reference sequence). The DNA of the CDR3 is TGTGCCAGCAGAAAGGCGGGACAAAAGCGGGACTACGAGCAGTACTTC. As protein: CASRKAGQKRDYEQYF.

On this clone: A junction end diverges from the germline sequence, so it may reflect a read error. The chain employs TRBV7-3 and TRBJ2-3, with 12 bases lining up with TRBD2. CDR1 is SGHTA, CDR2 FQGTGA, per germline. The CDR3 contains 15 residues. The CDR3, as DNA: TGTGCCAGCAGCCGGACTAGCGGGAATACAGATCCGCAGTATTTT. Protein: CASSRTSGNTDPQYF. Using reference TRBV7-3 and TRBJ2-3 for the parts outside the CDR3, the full variable domain is GAGVSQTPSNKVTEKGKYVELRCDPISGHTALYWYRQSLGQGPEFLIYFQGTGAADDSGLPNDRFFAVRPEGSVSTLKIQRTERGDSAVYLCASSRTSGNTDPQYFGPGTRLTVL.

The chain links TRBV18 to TRBJ1-5, with TRBD1 as a possible D gene (5 bases). The CDR3 length is 14 residues. V shed 0 bases and J shed 7 bases, with 10 bases lying between them. The germline gives CDR1 KGHSH, CDR2 LQKENI. The CDR3 nucleotides read TGTGCCAGCTCACCACCGCCGGGGGACCAGCCCCAGCATTTT. Translated, it gives CASSPPPGDQPQHF. Complete variable domain (other parts from reference TRBV18 and TRBJ1-5): NAGVMQNPRHLVRRRGQEARLRCSPMKGHSHVYWYRQLPEEGLKFMVYLQKENIIDESGMPKERFSAEFPKEGPSILRIQQVVRGDSAAYFCASSPPPGDQPQHFGDGTRLSIL.

V gene TRBV18 combines with J gene TRBJ2-2; D not resolved. CDR3 size: 13 residues. Trimming shortened V by 6 bases and J by 5 bases, and 10 bases separated the two germline ends. Germline V gene data show CDR1 as KGHSH and CDR2 as LQKENI. The CDR3 nucleotides read TGTGCCAGCTCGGCGACTCGTACCGGGGAGCTGTTTTTT. Translation gives CASSATRTGELFF.

The rearrangement joins TRBV5-1 to TRBJ2-7; no firm D call. CDR1 and CDR2 from the germline V gene are SGHRS and YFSETQ. The CDR3 totals 12 residues. V was shortened by 4 bases and J by 11 bases, with 16 bases between the two germline ends. The CDR3 loop reads CASSLFPIWEYF. CDR3 coding DNA: TGCGCCAGCAGCCTCTTTCCCATTTGGGAGTACTTC.

V is TRBV7-2 and J is TRBJ1-2; 7 positions match TRBD1. This CDR3 is 14 amino acids long. Per germline, CDR1 SGHTA and CDR2 FQGNSA. Trimming took 2 bases from V and 4 from J; bases not matched to a gene: 4. The CDR3 bases are TGTGCCAGCAGCTTACCAGGGGGGGCCTATGGCTACACCTTC. Its protein product is CASSLPGGAYGYTF.

As regards this clone: This specimen includes other DNA sequences encoding the same CDR3. V usage is TRBV6-1 and J usage is TRBJ2-7, with D uncertain. Germline assignment: CDR1 MNHNS and CDR2 SASEGT. V was clipped by 4 bases and J by 4 bases, with 5 bases between them. The CDR3 extends over 11 amino acids. CDR3 sequence (DNA): TGTGCCAGCAGTGCCATTTACGAGCAGTACTTC. This encodes CASSAIYEQYF.

The chain carries TRBV29-1 and TRBJ2-7; D might be TRBD1 (6 bases). The CDR3 extends over 15 amino acids. The germline V and J ends were trimmed by 4 bases and 4 bases, with 20 bases remaining between them. In germline, CDR1 is SQVTM, CDR2 ANQGSEA. CDR3 residues: CSVGGSAGVGYEQYF. The CDR3 coding sequence is TGCAGCGTTGGAGGTTCGGCAGGGGTGGGGTACGAGCAGTACTTC.

The CDR3 sequence: CASKGIGIGELFF. As DNA, the CDR3 is TGTGCCTCAAAAGGTATAGGGATCGGGGAGCTGTTTTTT. The J gene is TRBJ2-2, the V gene TRBV28; no clear D gene. This CDR3 has 13 amino acids. Trimming shortened V by 11 bases and J by 7 bases, and 17 bases separated the two germline ends. The germline CDR1 and CDR2 sequences are MDHEN and SYDVKM.

Comments on this clone: Other DNA sequences in this specimen translate into the identical CDR3. The chain has TRBV6-6 and TRBJ1-5; D is uncertain. The CDR3 is made up of 12 amino acids. Germline V gene sequence: CDR1 MNHNY, CDR2 SVGAGI (reference sequence). Trimming took off 2 bases at V and 5 bases at J, with 4 bases between the two ends. The CDR3 DNA follows: TGTGCCAGCAGTTACCGCGATCAGCCCCAGCATTTT. Translation gives CASSYRDQPQHF.

On this clone itself: The same CDR3 arises from other DNA sequences in this sample as well. The chain carries TRBV18 and TRBJ2-3; D is uncertain. CDR3 size: 14 residues. The ends were cut back, 3 bases at V and 0 bases at J, with 7 bases in the middle. CDR1 and CDR2 (germline): KGHSH, LQKENI. The DNA of the CDR3 is TGTGCCAGCTCACCGCTAGACAGCACAGATACGCAGTATTTT. Translating gives CASSPLDSTDTQYF.

The chain carries TRBV28 and TRBJ2-3; 7 nucleotides line up with TRBD1. The V gene end was trimmed by 10 bases and the J gene end by 5 bases; junction bases not matched to a gene: 6. The CDR3 sequence is 12 residues long. Germline CDR1 reads MDHEN; CDR2 reads SYDVKM. The CDR3 region is CATHRGVDTQYF. CDR3 DNA sequence: TGTGCCACGCACAGGGGTGTAGATACGCAGTATTTT.

The chain employs TRBV28 and TRBJ2-1, with TRBD2 matching over 7 bases. The junction had 6 bases not matched to a gene; V was cut back by 4 bases and J by 9 bases. The CDR3 runs to 13 residues. Germline values: CDR1 MDHEN, CDR2 SYDVKM. The chain's CDR3 is CASSWDYGGEQFF. CDR3 DNA: TGTGCCAGCAGTTGGGACTATGGTGGTGAGCAGTTCTTC.

This clone was found once. The CDR3 coding sequence is TGTGCCAGCAGCTTAGGTAGACTACCCTCGAACAATGAGCAGTTCTTC. It specifies CASSLGRLPSNNEQFF. This chain joins TRBV7-2 and TRBJ2-1; weak D call: TRBD2 (5 bases). Germline V lookup: CDR1 SGHTA, CDR2 FQGNSA. The CDR3 totals 16 residues. Deletions cut 1 base from V and 5 bases from J, with 15 bases between.

The V gene is TRBV7-2, the J gene TRBJ2-1, with TRBD2 matching 7 bases. V shed 4 bases, J shed 5 bases, and the junction held 5 bases outside the gene matches. This CDR3 is 14 amino acids long. Germline loops: CDR1 SGHTA, CDR2 FQGNSA. Here the CDR3 reads CASSYGGGDNEQFF. CDR3 bases: TGTGCCAGCAGCTACGGGGGAGGGGACAATGAGCAGTTCTTC.

The chain recombines TRBV11-2 with TRBJ2-1, with 11 bases that match TRBD1. Germline values: CDR1 SGHAT, CDR2 FQNNGV. The CDR3 totals 16 residues. The V and J ends lost 2 bases and 2 bases, in that order; junction bases with no gene match: 2. CDR3 sequence: CASSLLGQGAYNEQFF. CDR3 sequence (DNA): TGTGCCAGCAGCTTACTGGGACAGGGGGCCTACAATGAGCAGTTCTTC.

This chain connects TRBV15 to TRBJ2-7; 9 bases map to TRBD1. Germline loops: CDR1 LNHNV, CDR2 YYDKDF (reference sequence). Trimming removed 1 base from V and 6 bases from J; junction bases left unmatched: 4. The CDR3 runs 14 residues. As DNA, the CDR3 is TGTGCCACCAGCAGAGCCGGGACAGGGTCCGAGCAGTACTTC. This gives the protein CATSRAGTGSEQYF. The variable domain in full, with the rest retrieved from reference TRBV15 and TRBJ2-7, is DAMVIQNPRYQVTQFGKPVTLSCSQTLNHNVMYWYQQKSSQAPKLLFHYYDKDFNNEADTPDNFQSRRPNTSFCFLDIRSPGLGDTAMYLCATSRAGTGSEQYFGPGTRLTVT.

The gene calls are TRBV13 and TRBJ2-1; D assignment may be TRBD1 or TRBD2 (5 bases each). Germline V CDR1 and CDR2: PRHDT, FYEKMQ (reference sequence). The CDR3 runs 14 residues. V was pared by 5 bases and J by 10 bases, with 18 bases between. CDR3 region: CASSPEWGFGEQFF. The CDR3 region has the DNA TGTGCCAGCAGCCCTGAGTGGGGGTTCGGGGAGCAGTTCTTC.

The chain has TRBV11-3 and TRBJ2-1; TRBD2 matches 10 bases. The CDR3 consists of 15 residues. Germline CDR1 and CDR2: SGHNT and YENEEA. Trimming removed 5 bases from V and 4 bases from J; junction bases left unmatched: 5. The CDR3 DNA reads TGTGCCAGCAGCCTGACTAGCGGGCCTTACAATGAGCAGTTCTTC. It codes for CASSLTSGPYNEQFF.

The genes are TRBV2 and TRBJ2-7; D remains unclear. The V end was cut by 7 bases, the J end by 3 bases, with 10 bases between. The CDR3 extends over 12 amino acids. Germline lookup yields CDR1 SNHLY and CDR2 FYNNEI. As DNA, the CDR3 is TGTGCCAGCACTCCGACGGGCTACGAGCAGTACTTC. Translation gives CASTPTGYEQYF. Based on the CDR3 plus reference TRBV2 and TRBJ2-7, the full variable domain is EPEVTQTPSHQVTQMGQEVILRCVPISNHLYFYWYRQILGQKVEFLVSFYNNEISEKSEIFDDQFSVERPDGSNFTLKIRSTKLEDSAMYFCASTPTGYEQYFGPGTRLTVT.

As for this clone: Distinct nucleotide sequences in the sample also encode this CDR3. This sequence joins TRBV5-1 and TRBJ1-5; D remains unclear. Germline CDR1 and CDR2: SGHRS and YFSETQ. The CDR3 totals 13 residues. V lost 4 bases and J 1 base, leaving 6 bases between the germline ends. The CDR3 DNA reads TGCGCCAGCAGCCCGGACAGCAATCAGCCCCAGCATTTT. This encodes CASSPDSNQPQHF.

The chain links TRBV9 to TRBJ2-7; D is perhaps TRBD1 or TRBD2 (5 bases each). The length of the CDR3 is 14 residues. Trimming removed 3 bases at V and 0 bases at J, with 10 bases between. Germline V gene sequence: CDR1 SGDLS, CDR2 YYNGEE. The CDR3 region is CASSGGPSSYEQYF. In nucleotides, the CDR3 is TGTGCCAGCAGCGGGGGACCCTCCTCCTACGAGCAGTACTTC.

This chain connects TRBV5-1 to TRBJ2-1, with 12 bases matching TRBD2. J lost 10 bases, V lost 7 bases, and 6 bases had no gene match. The CDR3 length is 13 residues. From germline, CDR1 is SGHRS and CDR2 YFSETQ. The CDR3 spells CASAPGLAGEQFF. The CDR3 nucleotides read TGCGCCAGCGCCCCCGGACTAGCGGGAGAGCAGTTCTTC.

The J gene is TRBJ2-5, the V gene TRBV28, with D possibly being TRBD1 (6 bases). The CDR3 covers 13 residues. Per germline, CDR1 MDHEN and CDR2 SYDVKM. V was pared by 8 bases and J by 7 bases, with 17 bases between. The CDR3 DNA is TGTGCCAGCGCACAGGGCTCACTCAGGACCCAGTACTTC. Amino acid sequence: CASAQGSLRTQYF.

This clone was detected only once. V usage is TRBV4-3 and J usage is TRBJ1-4; D gene unclear. The CDR3 is 16 residues long. CDR1 is LGHNA and CDR2 is YSLEER in the germline V gene. Trimming left V 1 base short and J 1 base short, with 10 bases between. The CDR3 is CASSQAPGLTNEKLFF. The CDR3 DNA reads as TGCGCCAGCAGCCAAGCTCCTGGGTTAACTAATGAAAAACTGTTTTTT.